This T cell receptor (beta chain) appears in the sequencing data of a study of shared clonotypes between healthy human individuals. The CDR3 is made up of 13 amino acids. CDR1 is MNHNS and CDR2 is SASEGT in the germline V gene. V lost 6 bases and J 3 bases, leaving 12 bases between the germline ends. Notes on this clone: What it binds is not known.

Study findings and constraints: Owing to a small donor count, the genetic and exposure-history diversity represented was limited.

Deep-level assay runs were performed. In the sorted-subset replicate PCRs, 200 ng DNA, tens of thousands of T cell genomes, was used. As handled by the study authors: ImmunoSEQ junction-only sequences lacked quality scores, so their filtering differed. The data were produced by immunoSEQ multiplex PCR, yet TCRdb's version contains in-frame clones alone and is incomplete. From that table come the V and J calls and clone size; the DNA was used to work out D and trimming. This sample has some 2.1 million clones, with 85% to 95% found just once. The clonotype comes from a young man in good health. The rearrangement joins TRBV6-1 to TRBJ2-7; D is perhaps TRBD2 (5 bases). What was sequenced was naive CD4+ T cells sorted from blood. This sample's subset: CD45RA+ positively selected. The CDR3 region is CASRGAYLYEQYF. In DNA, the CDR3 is TGTGCCAGCAGGGGAGCCTACCTCTACGAGCAGTACTTC.